The 14 T cell receptor beta chains presented below share a single source sample, sequenced in a study of cytomegalovirus exposure and HLA in healthy donors. Primers included in the PCR were 60 Vbeta and 13 Jbeta primers. Libraries were prepared by immunoSEQ multiplex PCR; TCRdb keeps only in-frame clonotypes and omits some of them. The sample has around 130,000 clones, around 73% seen once. Material: PBMCs. The source of these receptors is a man aged 45-65 years in good health and CMV-seronegative.

This chain links TRBV2 with TRBJ1-1, with D hard to call. Trimming pared 6 bases from V and 0 bases from J, leaving 8 bases between. The germline V gene has CDR1 SNHLY and CDR2 FYNNEI. The CDR3 contains 13 residues. CDR3 DNA sequence: TGTGCCAGCAGCCAAGACATGAACACTGAAGCTTTCTTT. Its translation is CASSQDMNTEAFF.

The rearrangement joins TRBV18 to TRBJ1-1; D remains unclear. The CDR3 is 13 residues long. The germline CDR1 and CDR2 sequences are KGHSH and LQKENI. Trimming took 2 bases from V and 4 from J, leaving 8 bases between them. The CDR3 DNA reads TGTGCCAGCTCACCAGCGGGCCCCACTGAAGCTTTCTTT. Translation gives CASSPAGPTEAFF.

This chain uses TRBV19 with TRBJ1-5, with TRBD1 matching 12 bases. J gave up 7 bases and V 1 base, and 11 bases lay outside the gene matches. CDR1 and CDR2 from the germline V gene are LNHDA and SQIVND (reference sequence). The CDR3 covers 18 residues. The CDR3 DNA reads TGTGCCAGTAGTATAGGCGGGACAGGGGGCGGAAGCGGCCAGCCCCAGCATTTT. Amino acids: CASSIGGTGGGSGQPQHF.

The chain recombines TRBV20-1 with TRBJ2-5; D remains unclear. The V end lost 6 bases, the J end lost 5 bases, and 10 bases lay between the germline ends. This CDR3 is 11 amino acids long. The germline V gene encodes CDR1 DFQATT and CDR2 SNEGSKA (reference sequence). CDR3 sequence reads: CSAPHWETQYF. The CDR3 DNA follows: TGCAGTGCACCCCACTGGGAGACCCAGTACTTC.

The V and J genes are TRBV28 and TRBJ2-5; 15 nucleotides line up with TRBD2. This CDR3 has 16 residues. V was pared by 8 bases and J by 2 bases, with 6 bases of the junction left unmatched. Germline assignment: CDR1 MDHEN and CDR2 SYDVKM. CDR3: CASAGLAGGPQETQYF. The CDR3 region has the DNA TGTGCCAGCGCAGGACTAGCGGGAGGGCCACAAGAGACCCAGTACTTC.

CDR3 in amino acids: CASFGPSENYEQYF. In DNA form, the CDR3 reads TGTGCCAGCTTTGGACCTAGCGAAAACTACGAGCAGTACTTC. This chain connects TRBV28 to TRBJ2-7; maybe TRBD2 (6 bases). V lost 8 bases and J lost 3, with 17 bases in between. CDR1 is MDHEN, CDR2 SYDVKM, per germline. The CDR3 spans 14 residues.

This chain uses TRBV7-2 with TRBJ1-1; 7 bases are shared with TRBD1. In germline, CDR1 is SGHTA, CDR2 FQGNSA. V shed 4 bases and J 0 bases; nucleotides not matched to a gene: 5. The CDR3 consists of 15 residues. Here the CDR3 DNA reads TGTGCCAGCAGCTCGGAAGGGACAGTGAACACTGAAGCTTTCTTT. This sequence encodes CASSSEGTVNTEAFF.

V usage is TRBV7-2 and J usage is TRBJ2-1; 12 nucleotides match TRBD2. The germline CDR1 and CDR2 sequences are SGHTA and FQGNSA. V dropped 0 bases and J dropped 0; count of bases not matched to a gene: 6. This CDR3 is 19 amino acids long. The CDR3 nucleotides are TGTGCCAGCAGCTTAGCCCTGCTAGCGGGAGGGAGCTCCTACAATGAGCAGTTCTTC. It is translated as CASSLALLAGGSSYNEQFF.

This chain connects TRBV25-1 to TRBJ2-5; 7 nucleotides align to TRBD1. Germline V lookup: CDR1 MGHDK, CDR2 SYGVNS. The CDR3 loop spans 16 amino acids. J was trimmed by 0 bases and V by 1 base; bases with no gene match: 5. Here the CDR3 DNA reads TGTGCCAGCAGTGAATGGGGACAGACAAACCAAGAGACCCAGTACTTC. This codes for CASSEWGQTNQETQYF.

The chain links TRBV19 to TRBJ1-5; 8 bases agree with TRBD1. Per germline, CDR1 LNHDA and CDR2 SQIVND (reference sequence). The CDR3 length is 16 residues. Trimming cost V 4 bases and J 2 bases; bases outside gene matches: 7. The CDR3 DNA follows: TGTGCCAGTAGTACCTTAGACAGGGGCGGCAATCAGCCCCAGCATTTT. Translating it yields CASSTLDRGGNQPQHF.

The gene calls are TRBV7-2 and TRBJ2-7; maybe TRBD2 (7 bases). Per germline, CDR1 SGHTA and CDR2 FQGNSA. V was shortened by 1 base and J by 2 bases, with 18 bases between the two germline ends. The CDR3 runs to 17 residues. CDR3 DNA sequence: TGTGCCAGCAGCTTAGGGGGGGGCTCCTTTAATACCTACGAGCAGTACTTC. Protein sequence: CASSLGGGSFNTYEQYF.

V gene TRBV7-9 combines with J gene TRBJ2-1; 8 bases match TRBD2. The germline V gene has CDR1 SEHNR and CDR2 FQNEAQ (reference sequence). Germline trimming cut 5 bases from V and 3 bases from J; bases unmatched to any gene: 6. The CDR3 has 15 amino acids. The CDR3 DNA reads TGTGCCAGCAGCCCACCGGGACTAGTCTACAATGAGCAGTTCTTC. This codes for CASSPPGLVYNEQFF.

The V and J genes are TRBV5-1 and TRBJ2-7; 7 bases map to TRBD2. CDR3 length: 13 amino acids. Losses at the gene ends were 2 bases for V and 3 bases for J; bases not matched to a gene: 2. The germline V gene has CDR1 SGHRS and CDR2 YFSETQ. CDR3 DNA sequence: TGCGCCAGCAGCTTAGGACTAGGCTACGAGCAGTACTTC. It encodes CASSLGLGYEQYF.

The J gene is TRBJ2-1, the V gene TRBV30; 8 bases map to TRBD2. V shed 3 bases and J 8 bases; nucleotides not matched to a gene: 9. This CDR3 contains 14 residues. The V gene's germline CDR1 is GTSNPN and CDR2 SVGIG (reference sequence). CDR3 nucleotide sequence: TGTGCCTGGAGCCCCGGGACTAGGCCCGATGAGCAGTTCTTC. Amino acid sequence: CAWSPGTRPDEQFF.